This record covers a single TCR beta chain. TCRdb keeps only in-frame clones here, not all; method: immunoSEQ multiplex PCR. The sample shows some 170,000 clones, around 73% of them seen only once. This sample is drawn from a study of blood T cell repertoires in COVID-19. Study in general: From the United States, Italy and Spain came samples of acute and convalescent COVID-19.

The specimen was PBMCs or T cells enriched from blood (not recorded which). The source of this sequence is a woman aged 45-59 years who had recovered from COVID-19.

The CDR3 here is CAITGGTYEQYF. For the CDR3, the DNA is TGTGCCATTACAGGGGGCACATACGAGCAGTACTTC. The gene calls are TRBV6-5 and TRBJ2-7; 9 nucleotides align to TRBD1. V was clipped by 10 bases and J by 4 bases; unmatched bases: 5. Germline V gene lookup returns CDR1 MNHEY and CDR2 SVGAGI. The CDR3 consists of 12 residues.